Listed below are T cell receptor beta chains from one sample, sequenced in a study of cytomegalovirus exposure and HLA in healthy donors. Profiled with immunoSEQ multiplex PCR; TCRdb holds only in-frame clones, not every one. The data show around 130,000 clones, about 85% seen once. The sample was PBMCs. These receptors all come from a woman aged 25 to 39 in good health and CMV-seropositive. The CDR3 runs from the conserved cysteine through the conserved F or W. A D gene is named only where the DNA matches it firmly. Some rows mark clone size as missing; the rest say once, few, many or name a class of expanded clone.

clone_size: NA
d_call: TRBD2
v_call: TRBV4-1
j_call: TRBJ2-5
cdr3_nt: TGCGCCAGCAGCCAAGAAGGGGGGGGGACTAGCGGGAGAAGAGGAGAGACCCAGTACTTC
cdr3_aa: CASSQEGGGTSGRRGETQYF

clone_size: NA
d_call: NA
v_call: TRBV25-1
j_call: TRBJ2-1
cdr3_nt: TGTGCCAGCAGTGGAAGGCGGGATGCGGGAGAGCAGTTCTTC
cdr3_aa: CASSGRRDAGEQFF

clone_size: NA
d_call: TRBD2
v_call: TRBV10-3
j_call: TRBJ2-1
cdr3_nt: TGTGCCATCAGCGACGGGACTACAAATGAGCAGTTCTTC
cdr3_aa: CAISDGTTNEQFF

clone_size: NA
d_call: NA
v_call: TRBV30
j_call: TRBJ2-1
cdr3_nt: TGTGCCTGTATCGGACTGCCCCCCAATGAGCAGTTCTTC
cdr3_aa: CACIGLPPNEQFF

clone_size: NA
d_call: TRBD1
v_call: TRBV27
j_call: TRBJ1-2
cdr3_nt: TGTGCCAGCAGTTCCGGGACAGGGGACGGCTACACCTTC
cdr3_aa: CASSSGTGDGYTF

clone_size: NA
d_call: NA
v_call: TRBV4-1
j_call: TRBJ1-1
cdr3_nt: TGCGCCAGCAGCCAAGTCCGGGACTATACTGAAGCTTTCTTT
cdr3_aa: CASSQVRDYTEAFF

clone_size: NA
d_call: NA
v_call: TRBV19
j_call: TRBJ1-2
cdr3_nt: TGTGCCAGTAAATCGACAAACTCCTATGGCTACACCTTC
cdr3_aa: CASKSTNSYGYTF

clone_size: few
d_call: TRBD2
v_call: TRBV5-4
j_call: TRBJ2-7
cdr3_nt: TGTGCCAGCAGCTTAGCGGGAGGGTCCCCCGAGCAGTACTTC
cdr3_aa: CASSLAGGSPEQYF

clone_size: NA
d_call: NA
v_call: TRBV29-1
j_call: TRBJ1-1
cdr3_nt: TGCAGCGTTGGGACAGCCTCGGGCACTGAAGCTTTCTTT
cdr3_aa: CSVGTASGTEAFF

clone_size: NA
d_call: NA
v_call: TRBV5-1
j_call: TRBJ1-6
cdr3_nt: TGCGCCAGCAGCTTGGGGCAGGGCGGGAATCCCCTCCACTTT
cdr3_aa: CASSLGQGGNPLHF

clone_size: NA
d_call: NA
v_call: TRBV28
j_call: TRBJ2-7
cdr3_nt: TGTGCCAGCAGTTTAGAGAGGACAAGGGCCCTCGAGCAGTACTTC
cdr3_aa: CASSLERTRALEQYF

clone_size: NA
d_call: NA
v_call: TRBV6-6
j_call: TRBJ2-7
cdr3_nt: TGTGCCAGCAGTTACCAACGGGACTCCCCGGGCGAGCAGTACTTC
cdr3_aa: CASSYQRDSPGEQYF

clone_size: NA
d_call: NA
v_call: TRBV30
j_call: TRBJ1-4
cdr3_nt: TGTGCCTGGAGTGTACTAGAGGACAGCCCTAATGAAAAACTGTTTTTT
cdr3_aa: CAWSVLEDSPNEKLFF

clone_size: NA
d_call: TRBD2
v_call: TRBV30
j_call: TRBJ2-1
cdr3_nt: TGTGCCTGGAGTGGCACTTTACTAGCGAACAATGAGCAGTTCTTC
cdr3_aa: CAWSGTLLANNEQFF

clone_size: NA
d_call: TRBD1
v_call: TRBV28
j_call: TRBJ2-5
cdr3_nt: TGTGCCAGCAGTGGACAGGGAAGGAGGGAAGAGACCCAGTACTTC
cdr3_aa: CASSGQGRREETQYF

clone_size: NA
d_call: TRBD1
v_call: TRBV2
j_call: TRBJ1-1
cdr3_nt: TGTGCCAGCAGGGGACAGGGCCGAAACACTGAAGCTTTCTTT
cdr3_aa: CASRGQGRNTEAFF

clone_size: NA
d_call: NA
v_call: TRBV6-1
j_call: TRBJ1-2
cdr3_nt: TGTGCCAGCAGTGACCCAAGCTACAGGGTAGAAGGCTACACCTTC
cdr3_aa: CASSDPSYRVEGYTF

clone_size: NA
d_call: NA
v_call: TRBV28
j_call: TRBJ1-2
cdr3_nt: TGTGCCAGCAGTGGATACCGGACGCCTCCCGGGGGGATTTATGGCTACACCTTC
cdr3_aa: CASSGYRTPPGGIYGYTF